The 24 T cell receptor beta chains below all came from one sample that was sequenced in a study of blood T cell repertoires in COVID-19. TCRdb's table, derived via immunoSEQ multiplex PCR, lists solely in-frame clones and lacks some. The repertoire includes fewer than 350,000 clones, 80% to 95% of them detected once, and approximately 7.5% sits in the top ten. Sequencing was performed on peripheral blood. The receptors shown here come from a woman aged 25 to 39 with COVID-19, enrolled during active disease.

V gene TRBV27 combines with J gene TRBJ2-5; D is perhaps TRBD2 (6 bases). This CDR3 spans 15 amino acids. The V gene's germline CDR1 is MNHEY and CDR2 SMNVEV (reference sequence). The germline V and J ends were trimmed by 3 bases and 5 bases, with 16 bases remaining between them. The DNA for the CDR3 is TGTGCCAGCAGTTTCACCACCTCGGGAGATGAGACCCAGTACTTC. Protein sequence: CASSFTTSGDETQYF.

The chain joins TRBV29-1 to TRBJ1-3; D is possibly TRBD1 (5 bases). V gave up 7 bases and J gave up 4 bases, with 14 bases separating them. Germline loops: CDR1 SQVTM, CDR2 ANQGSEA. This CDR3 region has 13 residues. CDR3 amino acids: CSGSSQGGNTIYF. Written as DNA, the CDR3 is TGCAGCGGGAGCTCCCAGGGAGGAAACACCATATATTTT.

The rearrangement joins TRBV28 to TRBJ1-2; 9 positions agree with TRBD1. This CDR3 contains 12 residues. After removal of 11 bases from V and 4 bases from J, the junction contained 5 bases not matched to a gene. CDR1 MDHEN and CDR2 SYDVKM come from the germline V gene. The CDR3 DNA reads TGTGCCGGAGGGACAGGGCTCTATGGCTACACCTTC. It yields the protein CAGGTGLYGYTF.

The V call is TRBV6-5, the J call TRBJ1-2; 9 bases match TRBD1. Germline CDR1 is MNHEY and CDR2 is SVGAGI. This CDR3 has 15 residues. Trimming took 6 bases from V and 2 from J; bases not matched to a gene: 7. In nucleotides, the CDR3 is TGTGCCAGCAGGAGGACAGGGGTAGAGAACTATGGCTACACCTTC. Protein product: CASRRTGVENYGYTF.

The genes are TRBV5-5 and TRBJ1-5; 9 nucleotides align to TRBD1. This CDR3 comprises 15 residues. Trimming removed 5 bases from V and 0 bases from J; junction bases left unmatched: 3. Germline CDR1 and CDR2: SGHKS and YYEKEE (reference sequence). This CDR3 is CASRPQGASNQPQHF. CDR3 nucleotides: TGTGCCAGCAGACCACAGGGGGCTAGCAATCAGCCCCAGCATTTT. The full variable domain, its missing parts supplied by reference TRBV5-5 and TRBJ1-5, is DAGVTQSPTHLIKTRGQQVTLRCSPISGHKSVSWYQQVLGQGPQFIFQYYEKEERGRGNFPDRFSARQFPNYSSELNVNALLLGDSALYLCASRPQGASNQPQHFGDGTRLSIL.

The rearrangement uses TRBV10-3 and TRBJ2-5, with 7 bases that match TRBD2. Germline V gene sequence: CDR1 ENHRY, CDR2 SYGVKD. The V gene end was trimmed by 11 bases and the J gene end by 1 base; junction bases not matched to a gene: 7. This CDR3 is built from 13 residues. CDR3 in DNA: TGTGCCCCGGTGAGCGGGGCCCAAGAGACCCAGTACTTC. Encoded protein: CAPVSGAQETQYF.

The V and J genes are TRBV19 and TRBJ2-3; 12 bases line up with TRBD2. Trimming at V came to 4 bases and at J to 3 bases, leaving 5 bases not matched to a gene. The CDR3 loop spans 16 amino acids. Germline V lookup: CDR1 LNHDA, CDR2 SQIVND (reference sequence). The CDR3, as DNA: TGTGCCAGTAGTACTAGCGGGAGGGCCGGTACAGATACGCAGTATTTT. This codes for CASSTSGRAGTDTQYF. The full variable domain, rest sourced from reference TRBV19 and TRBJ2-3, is DGGITQSPKYLFRKEGQNVTLSCEQNLNHDAMYWYRQDPGQGLRLIYYSQIVNDFQKGDIAEGYSVSREKKESFPLTVTSAQKNPTAFYLCASSTSGRAGTDTQYFGPGTRLTVL.

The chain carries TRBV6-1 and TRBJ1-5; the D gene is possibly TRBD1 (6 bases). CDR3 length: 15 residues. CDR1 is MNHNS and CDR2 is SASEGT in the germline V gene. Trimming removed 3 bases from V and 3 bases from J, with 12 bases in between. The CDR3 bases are TGTGCCAGCAGTGAGACAGGCAGTATCAATCAGCCCCAGCATTTT. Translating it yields CASSETGSINQPQHF.

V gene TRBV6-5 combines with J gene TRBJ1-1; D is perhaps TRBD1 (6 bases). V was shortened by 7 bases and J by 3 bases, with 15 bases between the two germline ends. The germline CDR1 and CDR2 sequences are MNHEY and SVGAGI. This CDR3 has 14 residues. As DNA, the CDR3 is TGTGCCAGCACTCCGGGACATACCTACACTGAAGCTTTCTTT. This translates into CASTPGHTYTEAFF.

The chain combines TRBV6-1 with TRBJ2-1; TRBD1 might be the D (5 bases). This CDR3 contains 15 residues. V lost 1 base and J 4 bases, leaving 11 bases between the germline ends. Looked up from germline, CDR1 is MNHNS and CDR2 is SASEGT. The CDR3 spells CASSEGGGDYNEQFF. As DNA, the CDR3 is TGTGCCAGCAGTGAAGGGGGCGGAGATTACAATGAGCAGTTCTTC.

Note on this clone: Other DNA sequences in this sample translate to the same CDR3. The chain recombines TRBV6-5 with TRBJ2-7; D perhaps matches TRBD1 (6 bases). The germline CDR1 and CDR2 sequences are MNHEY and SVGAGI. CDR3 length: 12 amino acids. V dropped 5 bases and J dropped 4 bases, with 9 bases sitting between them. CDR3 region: CASSLQGYEQYF. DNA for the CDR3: TGTGCCAGCAGTCTGCAGGGGTACGAGCAGTACTTC.

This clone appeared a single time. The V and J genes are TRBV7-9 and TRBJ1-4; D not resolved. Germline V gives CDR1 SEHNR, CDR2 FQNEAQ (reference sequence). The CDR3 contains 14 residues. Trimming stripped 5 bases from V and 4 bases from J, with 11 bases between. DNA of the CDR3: TGTGCCAGCAGCCGTACGGGAAGTAATGAAAAACTGTTTTTT. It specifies CASSRTGSNEKLFF.

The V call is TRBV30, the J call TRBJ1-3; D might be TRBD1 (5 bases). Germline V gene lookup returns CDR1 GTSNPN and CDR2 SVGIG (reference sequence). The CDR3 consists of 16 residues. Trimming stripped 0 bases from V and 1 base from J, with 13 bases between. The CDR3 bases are TGTGCCTGGAGTGTACCGGAGAGACAGTCTGGAAACACCATATATTTT. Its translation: CAWSVPERQSGNTIYF.

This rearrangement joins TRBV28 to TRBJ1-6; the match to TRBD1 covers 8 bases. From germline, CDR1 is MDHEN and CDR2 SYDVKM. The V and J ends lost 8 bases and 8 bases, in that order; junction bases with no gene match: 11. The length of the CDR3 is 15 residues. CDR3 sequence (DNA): TGTGCCAGCTGGGGTAACCAGGGGGCTTATTCACCCCTCCACTTT. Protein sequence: CASWGNQGAYSPLHF.

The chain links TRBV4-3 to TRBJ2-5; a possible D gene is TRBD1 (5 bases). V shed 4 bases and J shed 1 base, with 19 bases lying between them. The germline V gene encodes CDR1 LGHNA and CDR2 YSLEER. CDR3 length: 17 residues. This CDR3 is CASSRISGMSGQETQYF. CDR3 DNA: TGCGCCAGCAGCCGGATTTCAGGGATGTCAGGCCAAGAGACCCAGTACTTC.

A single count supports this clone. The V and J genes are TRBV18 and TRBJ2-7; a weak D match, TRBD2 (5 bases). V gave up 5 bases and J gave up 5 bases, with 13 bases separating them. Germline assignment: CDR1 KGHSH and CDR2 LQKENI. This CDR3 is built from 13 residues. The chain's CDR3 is CASSSDLGNEQYF. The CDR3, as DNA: TGTGCCAGCTCATCCGACCTCGGGAACGAGCAGTACTTC. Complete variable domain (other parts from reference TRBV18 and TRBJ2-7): NAGVMQNPRHLVRRRGQEARLRCSPMKGHSHVYWYRQLPEEGLKFMVYLQKENIIDESGMPKERFSAEFPKEGPSILRIQQVVRGDSAAYFCASSSDLGNEQYFGPGTRLTVT.

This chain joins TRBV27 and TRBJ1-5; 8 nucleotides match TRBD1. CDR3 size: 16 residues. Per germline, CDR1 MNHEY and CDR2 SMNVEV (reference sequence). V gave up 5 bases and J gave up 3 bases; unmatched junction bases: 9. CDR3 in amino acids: CASSPTTQGANQPQHF. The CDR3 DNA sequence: TGTGCCAGCAGTCCAACGACGCAGGGGGCCAATCAGCCCCAGCATTTT.

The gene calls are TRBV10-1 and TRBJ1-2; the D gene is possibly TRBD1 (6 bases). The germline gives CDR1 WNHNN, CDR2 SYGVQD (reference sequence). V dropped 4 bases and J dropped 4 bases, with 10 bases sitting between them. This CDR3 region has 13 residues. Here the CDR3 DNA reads TGCGCCAGCAGTGGAGGGGGAACCTATGGCTACACCTTC. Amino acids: CASSGGGTYGYTF.

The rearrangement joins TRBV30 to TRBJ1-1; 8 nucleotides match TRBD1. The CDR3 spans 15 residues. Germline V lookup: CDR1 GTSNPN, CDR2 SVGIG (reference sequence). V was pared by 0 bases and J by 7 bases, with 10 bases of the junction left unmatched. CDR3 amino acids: CAWSVLRGPLDEAFF. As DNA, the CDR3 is TGTGCCTGGAGTGTACTCAGGGGGCCACTGGATGAAGCTTTCTTT.

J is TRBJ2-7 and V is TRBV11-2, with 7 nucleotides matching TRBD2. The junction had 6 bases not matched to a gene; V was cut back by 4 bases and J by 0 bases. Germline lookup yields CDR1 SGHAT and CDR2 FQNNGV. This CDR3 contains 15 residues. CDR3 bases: TGTGCCAGCAGCTCGGGACTACTGAGCTCCTACGAGCAGTACTTC. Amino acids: CASSSGLLSSYEQYF.

The CDR3 spells CASSLGRVETDTQYF. The CDR3 nucleotides are TGTGCCAGCAGCTTGGGAAGAGTTGAGACAGATACGCAGTATTTT. The chain links TRBV5-8 to TRBJ2-3; D not certain. V shed 0 bases and J shed 3 bases, with 11 bases lying between them. The CDR3 has 15 residues. Germline V lookup: CDR1 SGHTS, CDR2 YDEGEE.

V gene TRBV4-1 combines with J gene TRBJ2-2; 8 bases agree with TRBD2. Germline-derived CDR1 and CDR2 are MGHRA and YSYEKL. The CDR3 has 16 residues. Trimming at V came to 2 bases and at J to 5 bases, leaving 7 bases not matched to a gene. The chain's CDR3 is CASSQNPGLGTGELFF. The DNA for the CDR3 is TGCGCCAGCAGCCAAAACCCGGGACTAGGAACCGGGGAGCTGTTTTTT.

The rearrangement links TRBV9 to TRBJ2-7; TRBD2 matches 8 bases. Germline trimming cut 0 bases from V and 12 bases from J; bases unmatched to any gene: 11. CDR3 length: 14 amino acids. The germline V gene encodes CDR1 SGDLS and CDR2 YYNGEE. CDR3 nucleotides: TGTGCCAGCAGCGTAGATCTAGCGGGCACCCGGCGGTACTTC. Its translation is CASSVDLAGTRRYF. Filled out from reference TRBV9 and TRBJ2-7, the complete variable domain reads DSGVTQTPKHLITATGQRVTLRCSPRSGDLSVYWYQQSLDQGLQFLIQYYNGEERAKGNILERFSAQQFPDLHSELNLSSLELGDSALYFCASSVDLAGTRRYFGPGTRLTVT.

The CDR3 spells CASSKDRGYGYTF. CDR3 bases: TGTGCCAGTAGTAAGGACAGGGGTTATGGCTACACCTTC. The chain combines TRBV19 with TRBJ1-2; 9 bases agree with TRBD1. Germline V gives CDR1 LNHDA, CDR2 SQIVND (reference sequence). V shed 4 bases and J 5 bases; nucleotides not matched to a gene: 2. The CDR3 runs 13 residues.